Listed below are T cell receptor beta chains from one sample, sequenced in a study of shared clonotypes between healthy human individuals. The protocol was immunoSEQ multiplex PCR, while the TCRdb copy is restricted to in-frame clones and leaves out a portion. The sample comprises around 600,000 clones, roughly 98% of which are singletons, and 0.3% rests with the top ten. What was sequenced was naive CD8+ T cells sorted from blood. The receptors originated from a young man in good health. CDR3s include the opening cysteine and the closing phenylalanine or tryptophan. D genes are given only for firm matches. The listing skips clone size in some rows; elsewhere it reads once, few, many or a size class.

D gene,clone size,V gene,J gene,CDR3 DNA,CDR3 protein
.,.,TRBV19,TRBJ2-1,TGTGCCAGTAGCGCTAGCTCCTACAATGAGCAGTTCTTC,CASSASSYNEQFF
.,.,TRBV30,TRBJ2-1,TGTGCCTGGAGTCGCTCCTACAATGAGCAGTTCTTC,CAWSRSYNEQFF
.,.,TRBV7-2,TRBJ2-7,TGTGCCAGCAGCGGACACGAAAACCAAGGGGAGCAGTACTTC,CASSGHENQGEQYF
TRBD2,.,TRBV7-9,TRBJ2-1,TGTGCCAGCAGTTCATATCTCGGGACTAACCCTAGGGATGAGCAGTTCTTC,CASSSYLGTNPRDEQFF
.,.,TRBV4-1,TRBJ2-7,TGCGCCAGCAGCCATAACCGGGACGGAGCCTACGAGCAGTACTTC,CASSHNRDGAYEQYF
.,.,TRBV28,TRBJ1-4,TGTGCCAGCACCCCTCTTGGGGGGGCAACTTATGAAAAACTGTTTTTT,CASTPLGGATYEKLFF
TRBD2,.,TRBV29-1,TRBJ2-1,TGCAGCGCCCAGGGACTAGCGGAAAAACACAATGAGCAGTTCTTC,CSAQGLAEKHNEQFF
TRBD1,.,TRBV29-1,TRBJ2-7,TGCAGCGTTGAAGACCCCGGGACAGGAGCCTACGAGCAGTACTTC,CSVEDPGTGAYEQYF
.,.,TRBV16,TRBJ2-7,TGTGCCAGCAGCCAAAACTCCTACGAGCAGTACTTC,CASSQNSYEQYF
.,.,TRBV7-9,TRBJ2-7,TGTGCCAGCAGCTTAGGGGTCACAGGGCAAGGCTACGAGCAGTACTTC,CASSLGVTGQGYEQYF
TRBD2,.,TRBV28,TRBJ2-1,TGTGCCAGCAGTCCCGAGTCCGTGAGACTAGCTGGGGGGTGGAGCACCGCGCAGTTCTTC,CASSPESVRLAGGWSTAQFF
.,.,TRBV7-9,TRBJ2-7,TGTGCCAGCAGCTTAGAAGGTTTGGGGAGAGCCTCCTACGAGCAGTACTTC,CASSLEGLGRASYEQYF
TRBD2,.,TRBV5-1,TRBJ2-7,TGCGCCAGCAGCACAACTAGCGGGAGCGGCTACGAGCAGTACTTC,CASSTTSGSGYEQYF
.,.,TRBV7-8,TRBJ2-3,TGTGCCAGCAGCTACCCCACAGATACGCAGTATTTT,CASSYPTDTQYF
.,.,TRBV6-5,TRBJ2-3,TGTGCCAGCAGTTACCCGACAGGTTTTCCAGATACGCAGTATTTT,CASSYPTGFPDTQYF
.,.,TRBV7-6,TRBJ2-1,TGTGCCAGCAGCTTAGCGACAGGCTCAATGTTCTACAATGAGCAGTTCTTC,CASSLATGSMFYNEQFF
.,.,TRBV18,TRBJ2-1,TGTGCCAGCTCACTAGCGGTTAGCTCCTACAATGAGCAGTTCTTC,CASSLAVSSYNEQFF
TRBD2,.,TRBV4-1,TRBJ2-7,TGCGCCAGCAGCCAAGTCCGACTAGCGGGAACCTACGAGCAGTACTTC,CASSQVRLAGTYEQYF
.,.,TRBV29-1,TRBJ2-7,TGCAGCGTTGAAACTGGGGAAGGTGCCTACGAGCAGTACTTC,CSVETGEGAYEQYF
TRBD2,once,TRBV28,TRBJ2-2,TGTGCCAGCAGGACACCACGGACTAGCGCCACCGGGGAGCTGTTTTTT,CASRTPRTSATGELFF
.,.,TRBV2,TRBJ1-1,TGTGCCAGCAGTGAGGGGGGGGAAGCTTTCTTT,CASSEGGEAFF
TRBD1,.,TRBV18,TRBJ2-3,TGTGCCAGCTCACCCGGGACAGGGCCAGATACGCAGTATTTT,CASSPGTGPDTQYF
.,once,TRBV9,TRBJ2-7,TGTGCCAGCAGCGTCGGGACTGCAGCCTACGAGCAGTACTTC,CASSVGTAAYEQYF
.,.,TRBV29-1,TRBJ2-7,TGCAGCGTGGAAGAGGGTAGCCCCTACGAGCAGTACTTC,CSVEEGSPYEQYF
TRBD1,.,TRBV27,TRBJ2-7,TGTGCCAGCAGTACCGCCGGGACAGGAATTTACGAGCAGTACTTC,CASSTAGTGIYEQYF
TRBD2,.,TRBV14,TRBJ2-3,TGTGCCAGCAGCCTTCTAGCGGGAGGGCCAGGAGATACGCAGTATTTT,CASSLLAGGPGDTQYF
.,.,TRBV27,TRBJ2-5,TGTGCCAGCAGTTTATCCGATTGGGAGACCCAGTACTTC,CASSLSDWETQYF
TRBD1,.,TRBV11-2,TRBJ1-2,TGTGCCAGCAGCCCAGGGGGCATCTATGGCTACACCTTC,CASSPGGIYGYTF
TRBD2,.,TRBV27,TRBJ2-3,TGTGCCAGCAGTCCCCTCACAACTAGCGGGTGGAGCACAGATACGCAGTATTTT,CASSPLTTSGWSTDTQYF
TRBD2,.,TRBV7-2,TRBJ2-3,TGTGCCAGCAGCTTAGCGGGACTACCTCCAACAGATACGCAGTATTTT,CASSLAGLPPTDTQYF
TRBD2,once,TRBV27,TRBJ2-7,TGTGCCAGCAGTTTATCAGTAGCGGGAGGCGAGCAGTACTTC,CASSLSVAGGEQYF
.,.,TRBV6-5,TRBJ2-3,TGTGCCACCGGGGACTCCCTATTCACAGATACGCAGTATTTT,CATGDSLFTDTQYF
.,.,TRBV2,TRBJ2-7,TGTGCCAGCAGTGTTCTAAGGGACTCCTCCTACGAGCAGTACTTC,CASSVLRDSSYEQYF
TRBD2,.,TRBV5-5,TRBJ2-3,TGTGCCAGCAGCTCCCGACTAGCGGGAGGGCCGACAGATACGCAGTATTTT,CASSSRLAGGPTDTQYF
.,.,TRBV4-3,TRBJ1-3,TGCGCCAGCAGCCAAGATAGCGGAACAGTCGGAAACACCATATATTTT,CASSQDSGTVGNTIYF
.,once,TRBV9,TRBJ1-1,TGTGCCAGCAGTCGACAGAGATTGTCCACTGAAGCTTTCTTT,CASSRQRLSTEAFF
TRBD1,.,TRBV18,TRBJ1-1,TGTGCCAGCTCGCCAAGGGGACAGGCGGGTGTTACTGAAGCTTTCTTT,CASSPRGQAGVTEAFF
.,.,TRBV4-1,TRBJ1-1,TGCGCCAGCAGCCAGTCCGGGAACCTGGACACTGAAGCTTTCTTT,CASSQSGNLDTEAFF
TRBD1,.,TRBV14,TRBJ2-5,TGTGCCAGCAGCCAACACGACAGGGCTCCAAAAGAAGAGACCCAGTACTTC,CASSQHDRAPKEETQYF
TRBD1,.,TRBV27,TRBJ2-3,TGTGCCAGCAGACCCGCCGAGACAGGGGTCACAGATACGCAGTATTTT,CASRPAETGVTDTQYF
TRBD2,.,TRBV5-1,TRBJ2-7,TGCGCCAGCAGCAGGTGGACTAGCGTTGCCGAGCAGTACTTC,CASSRWTSVAEQYF
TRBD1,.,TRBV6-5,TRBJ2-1,TGTGCCAGCAGTATCAGGGGGTTCCATGAGCAGTTCTTC,CASSIRGFHEQFF
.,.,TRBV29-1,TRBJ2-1,TGCAGCGTTGAAATAGTGGATGTGGGGGCCTCCTACAATGAGCAGTTCTTC,CSVEIVDVGASYNEQFF
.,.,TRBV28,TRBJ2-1,TGTGCCAGCAGTTTACAAGGTGGCGGCAATGAGCAGTTCTTC,CASSLQGGGNEQFF
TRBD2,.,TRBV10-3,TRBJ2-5,TGTGCCATCAGCGGGGGACTAGAGGTAGAGACCCAGTACTTC,CAISGGLEVETQYF
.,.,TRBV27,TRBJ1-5,TGTGCCAGCAGTGAGCAGGGTGATCAGCCCCAGCATTTT,CASSEQGDQPQHF
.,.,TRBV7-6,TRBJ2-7,TGTGCCAGCAGCCCAAGGGGGAGCTCCTACGAGCAGTACTTC,CASSPRGSSYEQYF
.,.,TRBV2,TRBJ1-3,TGTGCCAGCATTTCGGAGGGCTCGCCTGGAAACACCATATATTTT,CASISEGSPGNTIYF
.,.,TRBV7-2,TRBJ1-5,TGTGCCAGCAGCTTATGGGCAGCTAGCAATCAGCCCCAGCATTTT,CASSLWAASNQPQHF
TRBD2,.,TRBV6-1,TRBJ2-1,TGTGCCAGCAGTGAATTAGCGGGAGTTTATCCCTCCTACAATGAGCAGTTCTTC,CASSELAGVYPSYNEQFF
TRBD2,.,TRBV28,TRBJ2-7,TGTGCCAGCAGTTTATTCGGCGGGAGTAGGGAATACGAGCAGTACTTC,CASSLFGGSREYEQYF
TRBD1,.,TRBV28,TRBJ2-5,TGTGCCAGCAGTTTAGTCGCTGGACAGGGGGCGAGGGAGACCCAGTACTTC,CASSLVAGQGARETQYF
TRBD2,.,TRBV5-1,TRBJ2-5,TGCGCCAGCAGCTCGAACGGTCCGGCGGGAGGGCCGGAGGAGACCCAGTACTTC,CASSSNGPAGGPEETQYF
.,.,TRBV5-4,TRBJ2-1,TGTGCCAGCAGCTTGGATCCAGGGGCGGCCCTTTACAATGAGCAGTTCTTC,CASSLDPGAALYNEQFF
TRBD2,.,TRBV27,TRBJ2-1,TGTGCCAGCAGTCAACCGGGACTAGCGGACAATGAGCAGTTCTTC,CASSQPGLADNEQFF
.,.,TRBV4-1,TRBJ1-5,TGCGCCAGCAGCCAAGTCGGTAATCAGCCCCAGCATTTT,CASSQVGNQPQHF
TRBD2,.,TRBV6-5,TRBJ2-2,TGTGCCAGCAGTTACGGCCTAGCGGGAGAGGGGGAGCTGTTTTTT,CASSYGLAGEGELFF